This TCR beta chain is from a study of response to subunit inactivated influenza vaccine. Study-wide results and limits: A suggestion made by the authors is that each seasonal influenza vaccination recruits few new T cells.

Trimming shortened V by 5 bases and J by 1 base, and 8 bases separated the two germline ends. The CDR3 is 13 residues long. Points on this clonotype: Its matching antigen is unknown.

Using its own MiXCR run on the RT-PCR reads, TCRdb lists one record per CDR3 protein. The data show around 570,000 distinct CDR3 sequences, 6% to 9% seen once. The clonotype originates from a man between 50 and 75 years old who received an inactivated influenza vaccine. Source: PBMCs from blood, taken less than 25 months after vaccination. The chain employs TRBV12-3 or TRBV12-4 and TRBJ1-1; possibly TRBD1 for D (5 bases). The DNA for the CDR3 is TGTGCCAGCAGTAAGACAGCGAACACTGAAGCTTTCTTT. Translating it yields CASSKTANTEAFF.